This record concerns one TCR beta chain sequence. Its antigen specificity is not known. No much larger clone exists at a distance of one base, and base qualities are not known. These data come from a study of shared clonotypes between healthy human individuals (TCRdb year 2020). Study-wide context: A few men and a couple of women, aged 18 to 49 years, made up the cohort. For each donor, CD4 naive and CD4 memory were each run on three plates, CD8 naive on two plates, and CD8 memory on one plate. To estimate repertoire size and how much clonotypes are shared between individuals, the study performed deep sequencing of blood TCR repertoires from about 5 healthy adults. To increase sequencing depth and limit assay-specific biases, different laboratories used diverse techniques to prepare libraries and sequence TCR repertoires. Leukapheresis yielded between about 0.9 and 9.5 billion PBMCs per donor.

Results the study describes overall, beyond this receptor: Incomplete sequencing was indicated by rarefaction of sorted-subset datasets, despite the large sequencing depth. Across four donors, around 5% of naive CD4, roughly 3.4% of naive CD8, around 2.1% of memory CD4, and under 0.45% of memory CD8 clonotypes were shared. Pairwise subsampling led to the expectation that sequencing depth would affect the degree of clonotype sharing among donors. Higher generation probabilities were observed for clonotypes shared by all four sorted-subset donors than for non-shared clonotypes. The genetic and exposure-history diversity represented was limited by the small number of donors. Estimated clonotype richness was generally larger for naive than for memory subsets. Sampling was limited to blood, and TCR repertoires in tissue likely differ from TCR repertoires in blood.

The cysteine opens and the phenylalanine closes a CDR3 of 18 amino acids. CDR3 DNA is the only sequence kept; it has 54 bases, read in frame from the first base. Sequences SSHAT (CDR1) and FNYEAQ (CDR2) are obtained from the germline V gene (reference sequence). V loses 0 bases of germline sequence and J loses 6 bases, and the interval between the two ends is 23 bases. TCR CDR3 regions were amplified from genomic DNA by multiplex PCR using the deep immunoSEQ assay. Extracted genomic DNA from each cell subset was distributed evenly across all wells of several immunoSEQ 96-well plates, and each plate was treated as a replicate. For sorted subsets, approximately 0.2 ug of genomic DNA, equivalent to 25,000 to 30,000 T cell genomes, went into each replicate PCR. Purified libraries were quantified with a Qubit 3.0 fluorometer, sized on a Bioanalyzer 2100, and re-quantified with the KAPA Library Quantification kit. Every immunoSEQ 96-well plate was sequenced on a dedicated single-read 150-cycle Illumina NextSeq 550 flow cell. Concerning the study's data processing: Because the immunoSEQ output included only junctional sequences and no quality scores, the filtering could not be the same as the filtering used for full-length reads. Sequences were annotated with PyIR, a Python wrapper for IgBLAST v1.9, using IMGT germline references to assign V/J genes and CDR3. Any read was removed if the V/J assignment was weak (E-value above 1e-6), the CDR3 was missing, or the read contained stop codons, out-of-frame junctions, or ambiguous translated residues. A V3J clonotype was defined by an identical inferred V gene, J gene, and CDR3 amino acid sequence. Percentage overlap between repertoires was calculated by dividing the number of shared unique clonotypes by the size of the smaller repertoire. Richness of each repertoire was evaluated using RTK rarefaction, the Chao1 estimator, and Recon v2.1 estimates of unobserved clonotypes. OLGA was used to compute generation probabilities for all TCRbeta clonotypes that the gDNA method yielded from a few donors. The immuneACCESS repertoire file appears here via TCRdb, limited to in-frame rearrangements. These files lack a portion of the clones; in checked studies, under half of the deficit traces to unresolved V genes, and the cause of the others is not known. The DNA was the basis for D and trimming; V, J and clone size are from that table. The table for this sample lists under 850,000 clones; 92% of them were counted only once. The leading ten clones occupy less than 25% of the sample.

CD8 naive samples consisted of CD45RO-negative cells that were positively selected for CCR7, yielding a CD45RA+CCR7+ population without TemRA cells. Donors were healthy HIV-negative adults with no recently reported acute infections or vaccinations. Only Caucasian adults living in Nashville, Tennessee, USA were represented among the donors. Blood was collected by leukapheresis, and PBMCs were isolated by Ficoll-Histopaque density gradient centrifugation and then cryopreserved in liquid nitrogen vapor phase. Analytical flow cytometry was used to check the purity and quantity of each magnetically sorted T cell population. Each sorted fraction had its genomic DNA isolated and then quantified by UV absorbance on a Nanodrop 2000c.

The specimen was naive CD8+ T cells sorted from blood. The sample's cell subset or site label, in plain terms: CD45RA+CCR7+. The sequence was collected from a man aged 30-40 years in good health. The rearranged segments are TRBV7-7 and TRBJ1-1, with a weak D call of TRBD1 (5 bases match). The CDR3 in this case is CASSLANKREGTRAEAFF. The base sequence is TGTGCCAGCAGCTTAGCTAATAAAAGGGAGGGGACCCGGGCTGAAGCTTTCTTT.